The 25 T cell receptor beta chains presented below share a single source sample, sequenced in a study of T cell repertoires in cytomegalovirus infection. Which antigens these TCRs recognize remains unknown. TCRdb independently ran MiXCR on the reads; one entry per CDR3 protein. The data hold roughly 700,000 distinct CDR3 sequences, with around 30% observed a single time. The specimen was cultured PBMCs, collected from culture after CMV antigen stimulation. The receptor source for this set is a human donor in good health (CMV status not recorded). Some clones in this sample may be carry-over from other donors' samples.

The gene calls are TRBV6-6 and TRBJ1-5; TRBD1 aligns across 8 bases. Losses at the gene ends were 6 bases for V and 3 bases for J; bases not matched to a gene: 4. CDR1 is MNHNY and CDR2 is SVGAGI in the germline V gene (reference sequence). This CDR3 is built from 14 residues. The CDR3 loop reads CASRPQGDNQPQHF. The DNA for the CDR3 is TGTGCCAGCAGACCACAGGGGGACAATCAGCCCCAGCATTTT.

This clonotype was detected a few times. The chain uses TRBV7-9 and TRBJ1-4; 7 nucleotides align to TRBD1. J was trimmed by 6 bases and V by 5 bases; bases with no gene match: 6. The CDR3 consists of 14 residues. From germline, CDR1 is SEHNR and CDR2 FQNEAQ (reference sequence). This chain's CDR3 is CASSRRGVDEKLFF. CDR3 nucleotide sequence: TGTGCCAGCAGCCGCAGGGGGGTCGATGAAAAACTGTTTTTT.

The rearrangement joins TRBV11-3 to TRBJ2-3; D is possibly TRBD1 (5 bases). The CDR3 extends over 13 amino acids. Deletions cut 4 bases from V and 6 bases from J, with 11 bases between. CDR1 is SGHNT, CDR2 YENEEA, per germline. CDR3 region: CASSYGQGDTQYF. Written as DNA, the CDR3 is TGTGCCAGCAGCTACGGCCAGGGCGATACGCAGTATTTT.

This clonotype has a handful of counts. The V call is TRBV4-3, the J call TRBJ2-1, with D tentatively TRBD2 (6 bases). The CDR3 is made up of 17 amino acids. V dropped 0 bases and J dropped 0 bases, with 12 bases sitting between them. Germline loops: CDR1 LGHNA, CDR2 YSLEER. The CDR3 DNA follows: TGCGCCAGCAGCCAAGATGGTGCGGGGAGCTCCTACAATGAGCAGTTCTTC. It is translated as CASSQDGAGSSYNEQFF.

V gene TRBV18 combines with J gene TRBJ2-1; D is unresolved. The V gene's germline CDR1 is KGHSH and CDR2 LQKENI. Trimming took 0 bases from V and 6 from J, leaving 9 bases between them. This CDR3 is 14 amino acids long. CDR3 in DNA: TGTGCCAGCTCACCACCGCTGGGAACCAATGAGCAGTTCTTC. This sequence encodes CASSPPLGTNEQFF.

DNA of the CDR3: TGTGCCAGCAGCCTAGAAAGGACAGGGCGGAATGAGCAGTTCTTC. This gives the protein CASSLERTGRNEQFF. The chain has TRBV6-2 or TRBV6-3 and TRBJ2-1, with 8 bases identical to TRBD1. V trimming: 6 bases; J trimming: 7 bases; junction bases outside the gene matches: 11. Germline CDR1 reads MNHEY; CDR2 reads SVGEGT. This CDR3 is built from 15 residues.

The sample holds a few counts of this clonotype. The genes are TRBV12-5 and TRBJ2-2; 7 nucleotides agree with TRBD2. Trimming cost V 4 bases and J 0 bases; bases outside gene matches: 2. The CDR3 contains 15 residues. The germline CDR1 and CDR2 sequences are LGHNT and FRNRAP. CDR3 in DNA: TGTGCTAGTGGTTCCACTAGCGCGAACACCGGGGAGCTGTTTTTT. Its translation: CASGSTSANTGELFF.

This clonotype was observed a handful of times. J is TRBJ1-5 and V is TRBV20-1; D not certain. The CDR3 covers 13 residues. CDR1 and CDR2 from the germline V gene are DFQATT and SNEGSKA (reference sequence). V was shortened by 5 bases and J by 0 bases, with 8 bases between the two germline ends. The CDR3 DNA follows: TGCAGTGCTGAGGTAGTTAGCAATCAGCCCCAGCATTTT. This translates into CSAEVVSNQPQHF.

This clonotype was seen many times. The DNA for the CDR3 is TGTGCCAGCAGCTTGGCCGGAGAACGGCCCCAGCATTTT. It translates to CASSLAGERPQHF. The chain recombines TRBV7-8 with TRBJ1-5, with unresolved D. CDR3 size: 13 residues. CDR1 is SGHVS, CDR2 FQNEAQ, per germline. Trimming left V 3 bases short and J 9 bases short, with 12 bases between.

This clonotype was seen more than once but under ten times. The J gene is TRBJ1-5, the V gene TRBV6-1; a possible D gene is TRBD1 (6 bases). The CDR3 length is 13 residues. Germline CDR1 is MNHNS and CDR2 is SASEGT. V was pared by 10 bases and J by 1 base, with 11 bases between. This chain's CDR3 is CATQDRSNQPQHF. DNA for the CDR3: TGTGCCACCCAGGACAGAAGCAATCAGCCCCAGCATTTT.

In DNA, the CDR3 is TGTGCCAGCAGACTAACAGGGGGTGGTGAAAAACTGTTTTTT. It encodes CASRLTGGGEKLFF. The genes are TRBV7-2 and TRBJ1-4, with 8 nucleotides matching TRBD1. The CDR3 is 14 amino acids. V was clipped by 6 bases and J by 7 bases; unmatched bases: 7. Germline V gene data show CDR1 as SGHTA and CDR2 as FQGNSA. Together with reference TRBV7-2 and TRBJ1-4, the CDR3 gives the full variable domain: GAGVSQSPSNKVTEKGKDVELRCDPISGHTALYWYRQSLGQGLEFLIYFQGNSAPDKSGLPSDRFSAERTGGSVSTLTIQRTQQEDSAVYLCASRLTGGGEKLFFGSGTQLSVL.

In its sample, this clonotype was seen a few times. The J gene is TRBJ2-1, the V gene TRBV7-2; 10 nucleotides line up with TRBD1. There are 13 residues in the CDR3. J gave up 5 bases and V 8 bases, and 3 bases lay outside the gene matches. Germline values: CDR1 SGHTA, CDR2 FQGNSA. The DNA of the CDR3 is TGTGCCAGCGGGGGACAGGGGAACAATGAGCAGTTCTTC. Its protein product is CASGGQGNNEQFF. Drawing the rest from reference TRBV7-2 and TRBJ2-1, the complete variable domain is GAGVSQSPSNKVTEKGKDVELRCDPISGHTALYWYRQSLGQGLEFLIYFQGNSAPDKSGLPSDRFSAERTGGSVSTLTIQRTQQEDSAVYLCASGGQGNNEQFFGPGTRLTVL.

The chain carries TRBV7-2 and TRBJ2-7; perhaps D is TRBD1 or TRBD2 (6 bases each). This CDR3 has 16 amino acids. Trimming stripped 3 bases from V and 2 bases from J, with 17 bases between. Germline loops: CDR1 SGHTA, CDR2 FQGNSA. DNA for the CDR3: TGTGCCAGCAGCTTTGCGTCGGGGGCAGAAACCTACGAGCAGTACTTC. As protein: CASSFASGAETYEQYF.

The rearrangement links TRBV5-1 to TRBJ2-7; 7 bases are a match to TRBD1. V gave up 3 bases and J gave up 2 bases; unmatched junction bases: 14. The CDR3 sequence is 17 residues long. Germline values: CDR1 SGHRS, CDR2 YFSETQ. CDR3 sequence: CASSSPTTGKGAYEQYF. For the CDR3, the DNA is TGCGCCAGCAGCTCCCCCACGACAGGGAAGGGTGCCTACGAGCAGTACTTC.

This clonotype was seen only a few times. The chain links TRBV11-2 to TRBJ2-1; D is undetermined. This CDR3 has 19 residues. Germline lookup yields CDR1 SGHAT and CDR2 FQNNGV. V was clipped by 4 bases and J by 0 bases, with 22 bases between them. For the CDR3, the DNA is TGTGCCAGCAGCTCCCCCCGCCGCCGCTTAGGAGCCTCCTACAATGAGCAGTTCTTC. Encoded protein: CASSSPRRRLGASYNEQFF.

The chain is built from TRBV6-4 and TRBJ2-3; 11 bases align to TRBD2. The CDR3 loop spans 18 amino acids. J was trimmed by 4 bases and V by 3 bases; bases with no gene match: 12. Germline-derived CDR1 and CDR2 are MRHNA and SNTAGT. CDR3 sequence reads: CASSEPVLAGVPADTQYF. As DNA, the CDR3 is TGTGCCAGCAGTGAACCCGTACTAGCGGGAGTTCCGGCAGATACGCAGTATTTT.

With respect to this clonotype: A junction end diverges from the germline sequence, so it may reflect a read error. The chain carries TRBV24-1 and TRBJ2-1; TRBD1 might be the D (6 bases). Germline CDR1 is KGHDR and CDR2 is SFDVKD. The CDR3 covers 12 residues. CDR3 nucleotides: TGCGTCCAAGTTCAGGGGTACAATGAGCAGTTCTTC. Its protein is CVQVQGYNEQFF.

CDR3 nucleotide sequence: TGTGCCAGCAGCCATCGGGACAGGGGTATGGAGACCCAGTACTTC. Translating gives CASSHRDRGMETQYF. The chain is built from TRBV2 and TRBJ2-5; 10 nucleotides match TRBD1. The CDR3 covers 15 residues. Germline V CDR1 and CDR2: SNHLY, FYNNEI. The V gene end was trimmed by 6 bases and the J gene end by 5 bases; junction bases not matched to a gene: 9.

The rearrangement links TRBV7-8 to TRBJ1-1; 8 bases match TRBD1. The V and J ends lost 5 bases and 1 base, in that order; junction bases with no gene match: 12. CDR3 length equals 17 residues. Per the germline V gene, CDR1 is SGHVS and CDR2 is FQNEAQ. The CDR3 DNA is TGTGCCAGCAGCCTATACGGGGGGGGACAGGCGAACACTGAAGCTTTCTTT. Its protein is CASSLYGGGQANTEAFF.

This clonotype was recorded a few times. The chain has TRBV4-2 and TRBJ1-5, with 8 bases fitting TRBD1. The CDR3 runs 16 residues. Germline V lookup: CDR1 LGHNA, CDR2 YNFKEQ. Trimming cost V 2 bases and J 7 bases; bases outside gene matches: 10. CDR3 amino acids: CASSQSGPTGGQPQHF. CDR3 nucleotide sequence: TGTGCCAGCAGCCAATCTGGTCCCACAGGGGGACAGCCCCAGCATTTT.

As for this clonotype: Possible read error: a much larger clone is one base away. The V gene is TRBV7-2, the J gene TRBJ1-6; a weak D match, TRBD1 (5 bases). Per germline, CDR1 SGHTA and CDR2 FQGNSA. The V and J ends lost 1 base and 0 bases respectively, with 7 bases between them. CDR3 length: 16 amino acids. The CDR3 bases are TGTGCCAGCAGCTTAGACAGGAGCTCCTATAATTCACCCCTCCACTTT. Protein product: CASSLDRSSYNSPLHF.

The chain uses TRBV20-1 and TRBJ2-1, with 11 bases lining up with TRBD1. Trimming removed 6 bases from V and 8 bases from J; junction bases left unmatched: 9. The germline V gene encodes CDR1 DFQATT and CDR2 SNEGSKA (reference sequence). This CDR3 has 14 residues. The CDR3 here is CSALPGTGGHEQFF. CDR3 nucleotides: TGCAGTGCGCTACCCGGGACAGGGGGTCATGAGCAGTTCTTC.

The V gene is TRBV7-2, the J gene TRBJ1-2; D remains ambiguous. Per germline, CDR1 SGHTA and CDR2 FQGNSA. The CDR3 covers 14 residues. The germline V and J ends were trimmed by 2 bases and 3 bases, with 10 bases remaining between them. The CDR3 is CASSLLSPDYGYTF. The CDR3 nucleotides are TGTGCCAGCAGCTTACTTTCGCCGGACTATGGCTACACCTTC.

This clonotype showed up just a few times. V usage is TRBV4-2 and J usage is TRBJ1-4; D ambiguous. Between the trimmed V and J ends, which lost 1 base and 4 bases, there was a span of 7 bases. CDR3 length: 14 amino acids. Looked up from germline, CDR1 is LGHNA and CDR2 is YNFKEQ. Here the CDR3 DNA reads TGTGCCAGCAGCCAAGGACTGGATAATGAAAAACTGTTTTTT. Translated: CASSQGLDNEKLFF.

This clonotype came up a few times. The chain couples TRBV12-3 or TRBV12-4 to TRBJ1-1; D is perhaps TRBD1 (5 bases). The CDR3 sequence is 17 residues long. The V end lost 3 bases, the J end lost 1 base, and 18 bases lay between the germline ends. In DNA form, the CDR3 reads TGTGCCAGCAGTTTTACTGCCTTCGGGACGGCGAACACTGAAGCTTTCTTT. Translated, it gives CASSFTAFGTANTEAFF.